At least ten counts were recorded for the clone carrying this TCR beta chain. The sample belongs to a study of Graves' ophthalmopathy and Graves' hyperthyroidism. The authors amplified TCR beta CDR3 regions from RNA transcripts. RT-PCR in the first round used HTBI primers; a second-round multiplex PCR followed. Each CDR3 protein gets one entry after TCRdb re-called the multiplex PCR reads with MiXCR. This table has just over 600,000 distinct CDR3 sequences, approximately 21% appearing once. Germline CDR1 is MNHEY and CDR2 is SVGAGI. The V gene end was trimmed by 0 bases and the J gene end by 7 bases; junction bases not matched to a gene: 6. The CDR3 covers 15 residues.

Sequencing was done on a sample of peripheral blood. The sequence was collected from a woman aged 18-29 years with stable Graves' hyperthyroidism. Some clones in this sample may be carry-over from other donors' samples. The V gene is TRBV6-5, the J gene TRBJ2-7, with 10 bases lining up with TRBD2. CDR3 in DNA: TGTGCCAGCAGTTACTCCGGGCTAGCGGGGGTAGAGCAGTACTTC. It specifies CASSYSGLAGVEQYF.